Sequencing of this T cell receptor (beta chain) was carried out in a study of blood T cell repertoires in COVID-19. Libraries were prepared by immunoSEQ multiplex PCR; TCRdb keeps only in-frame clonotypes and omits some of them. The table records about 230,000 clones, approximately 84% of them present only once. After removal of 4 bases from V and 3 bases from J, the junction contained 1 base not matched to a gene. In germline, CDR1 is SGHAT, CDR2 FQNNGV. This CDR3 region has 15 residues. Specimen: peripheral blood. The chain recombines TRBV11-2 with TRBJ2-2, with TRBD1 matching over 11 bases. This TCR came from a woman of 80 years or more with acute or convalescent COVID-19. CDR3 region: CASSWDRGDTGELFF. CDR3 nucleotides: TGTGCCAGCAGCTGGGACAGGGGGGACACCGGGGAGCTGTTTTTT.